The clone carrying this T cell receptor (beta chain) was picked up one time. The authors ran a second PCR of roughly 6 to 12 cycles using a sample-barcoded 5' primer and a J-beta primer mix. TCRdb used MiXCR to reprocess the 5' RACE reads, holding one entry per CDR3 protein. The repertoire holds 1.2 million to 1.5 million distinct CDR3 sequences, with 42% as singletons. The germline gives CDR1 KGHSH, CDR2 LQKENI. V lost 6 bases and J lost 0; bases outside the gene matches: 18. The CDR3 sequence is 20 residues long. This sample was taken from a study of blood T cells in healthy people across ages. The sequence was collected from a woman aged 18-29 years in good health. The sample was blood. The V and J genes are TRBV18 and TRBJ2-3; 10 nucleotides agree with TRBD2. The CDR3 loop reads CASSPPGSGGSLTSTDTQYF. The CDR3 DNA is TGTGCCAGCTCCCCCCCGGGTAGCGGGGGGTCCCTCACTAGCACAGATACGCAGTATTTT.